One and the same sample provided the 5 T cell receptor beta chains below, sequenced in a study of shared clonotypes between healthy human individuals. Here immunoSEQ multiplex PCR was the method, and the copy in TCRdb shows in-frame clones only, minus some. The data show about 2.2 million clones, around 95% seen once. Naive CD8 cells comprised CD45RO-negative, CCR7-positively selected cells, excluding terminally differentiated effector memory CD45RA+ cells. Sequencing was performed on naive CD8+ T cells from PBMCs. The receptors here all came from a man younger than 35 in good health. Some clones in this sample may be carry-over from other donors' samples.

The rearrangement joins TRBV25-1 to TRBJ2-4; 7 bases are a match to TRBD2. V was clipped by 3 bases and J by 1 base; unmatched bases: 6. Per germline, CDR1 MGHDK and CDR2 SYGVNS. The CDR3 runs 16 residues. CDR3 in amino acids: CASSEVGEGAKNIQYF. In DNA form, the CDR3 reads TGTGCCAGCAGTGAGGTGGGGGAGGGGGCCAAAAACATTCAGTACTTC.

This rearrangement joins TRBV7-9 to TRBJ1-6; D is undetermined. This CDR3 spans 14 amino acids. Germline CDR1 reads SEHNR; CDR2 reads FQNEAQ (reference sequence). The ends were cut back, 3 bases at V and 9 bases at J, with 12 bases in the middle. CDR3 sequence reads: CASSLDSISSPLHF. The DNA of the CDR3 is TGTGCCAGCAGCTTGGACTCCATCAGTTCACCCCTCCACTTT.

The table lists this clone with a count of one. This chain joins TRBV7-9 and TRBJ2-2; possible D gene TRBD2, 6 bases. The CDR3 is made up of 12 amino acids. The germline V gene encodes CDR1 SEHNR and CDR2 FQNEAQ (reference sequence). The V gene lost 8 bases and the J gene lost 5 bases, with 9 bases spanning the gap. The CDR3 coding sequence is TGTGCCAGCCCGGGGGAAACCGGGGAGCTGTTTTTT. It specifies CASPGETGELFF.

The CDR3 DNA follows: TGTGCCAGCAGTTACTCTACTAGCGGGTTCACCGGGGAGCTGTTTTTT. The encoded protein is CASSYSTSGFTGELFF. The gene calls are TRBV6-5 and TRBJ2-2; 9 nucleotides align to TRBD2. Germline-derived CDR1 and CDR2 are MNHEY and SVGAGI. The CDR3 is 16 residues long. The trim removed 0 bases at V and 4 bases at J, leaving 3 bases unmatched.

The J gene is TRBJ1-3, the V gene TRBV10-3; 7 positions agree with TRBD1. J gave up 4 bases and V 3 bases, and 6 bases lay outside the gene matches. Germline CDR1 and CDR2: ENHRY and SYGVKD. CDR3 length equals 15 residues. The CDR3, as DNA: TGTGCCATCAGTGACCAGACAGGGTACGGAAACACCATATATTTT. Translated, it gives CAISDQTGYGNTIYF.